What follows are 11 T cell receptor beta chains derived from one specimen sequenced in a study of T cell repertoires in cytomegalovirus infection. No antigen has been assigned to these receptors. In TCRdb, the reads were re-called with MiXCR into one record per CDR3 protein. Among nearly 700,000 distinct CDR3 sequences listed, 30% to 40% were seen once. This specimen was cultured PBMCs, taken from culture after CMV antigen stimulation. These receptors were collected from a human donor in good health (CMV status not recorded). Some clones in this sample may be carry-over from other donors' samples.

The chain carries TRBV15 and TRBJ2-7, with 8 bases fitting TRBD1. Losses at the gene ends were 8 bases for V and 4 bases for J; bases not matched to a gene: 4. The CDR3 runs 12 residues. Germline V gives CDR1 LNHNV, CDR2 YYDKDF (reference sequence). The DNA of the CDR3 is TGTGCCACCGGGCAGGGGGCATACGAGCAGTACTTC. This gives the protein CATGQGAYEQYF.

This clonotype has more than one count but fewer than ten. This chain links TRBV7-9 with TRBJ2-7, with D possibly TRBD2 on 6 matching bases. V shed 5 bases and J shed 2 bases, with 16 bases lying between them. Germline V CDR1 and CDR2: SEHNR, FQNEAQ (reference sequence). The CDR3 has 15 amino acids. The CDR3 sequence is CASSPGEAKTYEQYF. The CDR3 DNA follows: TGTGCCAGCAGCCCCGGGGAGGCCAAAACCTACGAGCAGTACTTC.

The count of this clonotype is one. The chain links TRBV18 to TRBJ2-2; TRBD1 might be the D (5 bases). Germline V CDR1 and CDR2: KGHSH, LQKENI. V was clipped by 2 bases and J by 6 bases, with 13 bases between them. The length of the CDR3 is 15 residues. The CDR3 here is CASSPNRQVPGELFF. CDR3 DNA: TGTGCCAGCTCACCAAACAGGCAGGTCCCCGGGGAGCTGTTTTTT. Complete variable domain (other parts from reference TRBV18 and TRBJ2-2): NAGVMQNPRHLVRRRGQEARLRCSPMKGHSHVYWYRQLPEEGLKFMVYLQKENIIDESGMPKERFSAEFPKEGPSILRIQQVVRGDSAAYFCASSPNRQVPGELFFGEGSRLTVL.

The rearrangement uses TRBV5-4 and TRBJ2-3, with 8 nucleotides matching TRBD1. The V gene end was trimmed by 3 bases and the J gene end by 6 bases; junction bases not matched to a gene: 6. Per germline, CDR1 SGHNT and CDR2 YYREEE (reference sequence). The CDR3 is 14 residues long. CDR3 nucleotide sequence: TGTGCCAGCAGCTCAGGGGGCGCCTATGATACGCAGTATTTT. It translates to CASSSGGAYDTQYF.

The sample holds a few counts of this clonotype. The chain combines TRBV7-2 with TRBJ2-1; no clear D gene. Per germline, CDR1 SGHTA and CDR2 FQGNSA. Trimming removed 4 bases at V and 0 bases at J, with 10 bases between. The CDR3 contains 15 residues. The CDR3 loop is CASSSTRSSYNEQFF. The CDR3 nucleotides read TGTGCCAGCAGCTCTACTCGGAGCTCCTACAATGAGCAGTTCTTC.

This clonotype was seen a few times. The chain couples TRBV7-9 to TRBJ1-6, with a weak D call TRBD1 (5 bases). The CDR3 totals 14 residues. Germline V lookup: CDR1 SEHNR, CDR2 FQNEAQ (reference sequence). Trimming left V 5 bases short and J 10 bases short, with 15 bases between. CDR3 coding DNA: TGTGCCAGCAGCCAGGGAAGGGAAGGATCACCCCTCCACTTT. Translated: CASSQGREGSPLHF.

CDR3 amino acids: CASSLVGTGGYEQYF. Here the CDR3 DNA reads TGTGCCAGCAGCTTAGTCGGGACAGGGGGCTACGAGCAGTACTTC. The genes are TRBV7-2 and TRBJ2-7; 11 nucleotides line up with TRBD1. The V and J ends lost 1 base and 3 bases, in that order; junction bases with no gene match: 2. Germline V gives CDR1 SGHTA, CDR2 FQGNSA. The CDR3 runs to 15 residues.

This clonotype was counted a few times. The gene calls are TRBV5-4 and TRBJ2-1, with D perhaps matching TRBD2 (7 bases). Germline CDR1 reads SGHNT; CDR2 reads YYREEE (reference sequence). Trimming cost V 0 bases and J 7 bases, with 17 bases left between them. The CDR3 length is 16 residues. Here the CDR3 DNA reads TGTGCCAGCAGCTTGGGAGGGGCGGGGGCACGGAATGAGCAGTTCTTC. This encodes CASSLGGAGARNEQFF.

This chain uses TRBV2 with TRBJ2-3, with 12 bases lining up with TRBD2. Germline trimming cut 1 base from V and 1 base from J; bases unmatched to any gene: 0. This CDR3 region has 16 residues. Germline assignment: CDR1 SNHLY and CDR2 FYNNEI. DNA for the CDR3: TGTGCCAGCAGTGAAGGACTAGCGGGAGGCACAGATACGCAGTATTTT. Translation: CASSEGLAGGTDTQYF.

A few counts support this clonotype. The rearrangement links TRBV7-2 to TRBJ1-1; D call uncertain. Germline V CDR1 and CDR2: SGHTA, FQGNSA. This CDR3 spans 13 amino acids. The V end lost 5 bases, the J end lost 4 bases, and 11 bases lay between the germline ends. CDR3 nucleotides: TGTGCCAGCAGCCCCATTTGGGGCACTGAAGCTTTCTTT. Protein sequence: CASSPIWGTEAFF. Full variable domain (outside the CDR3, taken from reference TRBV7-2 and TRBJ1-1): GAGVSQSPSNKVTEKGKDVELRCDPISGHTALYWYRQSLGQGLEFLIYFQGNSAPDKSGLPSDRFSAERTGGSVSTLTIQRTQQEDSAVYLCASSPIWGTEAFFGQGTRLTVV.

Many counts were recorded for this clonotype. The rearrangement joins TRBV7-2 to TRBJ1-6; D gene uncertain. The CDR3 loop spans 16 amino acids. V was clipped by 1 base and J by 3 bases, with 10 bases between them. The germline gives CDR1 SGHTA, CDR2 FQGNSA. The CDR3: CASSLVGQIYNSPLHF. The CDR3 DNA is TGTGCCAGCAGCTTAGTTGGGCAGATCTATAATTCACCCCTCCACTTT. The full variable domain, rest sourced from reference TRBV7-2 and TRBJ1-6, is GAGVSQSPSNKVTEKGKDVELRCDPISGHTALYWYRQSLGQGLEFLIYFQGNSAPDKSGLPSDRFSAERTGGSVSTLTIQRTQQEDSAVYLCASSLVGQIYNSPLHFGNGTRLTVT.